The 25 T cell receptor beta chains reported below all come from one sample, sequenced in a study of blood T cells in healthy people across ages. With a J-beta primer mix and a sample-barcoded 5' primer, a second PCR ran about 7 to 12 cycles. TCRdb re-analysed the 5' RACE reads in MiXCR, keeping a single row per CDR3 protein. The data hold fewer than 1.5 million distinct CDR3 sequences, with approximately 38% observed a single time. Sequenced: blood. The source of these receptors is a woman in her late teens or twenties in good health.

V usage is TRBV20-1 and J usage is TRBJ2-7; 7 bases agree with TRBD1. CDR3 length: 12 residues. V dropped 3 bases and J dropped 4; count of bases not matched to a gene: 3. Germline CDR1 and CDR2: DFQATT and SNEGSKA (reference sequence). CDR3 coding DNA: TGCAGTGCTAGTGGACAGGCTTACGAGCAGTACTTC. Its protein is CSASGQAYEQYF.

A remark on this clonotype: The junction shows a germline mismatch at one end, possibly a read error. This chain connects TRBV7-9 to TRBJ1-6; D possibly corresponds to TRBD1 (5 bases). CDR1 SEHNR and CDR2 FQNEAQ come from the germline V gene (reference sequence). There are 13 residues in the CDR3. The CDR3 DNA follows: TGTACCAGCAGCTTAGGGGCAGATTCACCCCTCCACTTT. This gives the protein CTSSLGADSPLHF.

The rearrangement links TRBV29-1 to TRBJ2-7, with D perhaps assigned TRBD1 or TRBD2 (5 bases each). Germline V lookup: CDR1 SQVTM, CDR2 ANQGSEA. V lost 5 bases and J 2 bases, leaving 13 bases between the germline ends. This CDR3 spans 13 amino acids. CDR3 nucleotide sequence: TGCAGCGTTATGTTGGGACCAGCCTACGAGCAGTACTTC. Protein: CSVMLGPAYEQYF.

This clonotype was observed a single time. The chain couples TRBV11-2 to TRBJ1-2, with 7 bases that match TRBD1. The length of the CDR3 is 12 residues. Trimming cost V 5 bases and J 8 bases; bases outside gene matches: 5. The germline CDR1 and CDR2 sequences are SGHAT and FQNNGV. Written as DNA, the CDR3 is TGTGCCAGCAGCCCTGGGACAGAAGGCTACACCTTC. This codes for CASSPGTEGYTF.

The V call is TRBV12-3 or TRBV12-4, the J call TRBJ2-1; no definite D call. The V gene lost 6 bases and the J gene lost 9 bases, with 15 bases spanning the gap. There are 13 residues in the CDR3. The CDR3 is CASSYTDAGEQFF. The CDR3 DNA reads as TGTGCCAGCAGCTATACTGACGCCGGTGAGCAGTTCTTC.

This clonotype was picked up a small number of times. CDR3 bases: TGTGCCAGCAGCCCCCCGGTAGCGGCCCTTTACAATGAGCAGTTCTTC. Translating it yields CASSPPVAALYNEQFF. The J gene is TRBJ2-1, the V gene TRBV3-1; possibly TRBD2 for D (6 bases). The CDR3 loop spans 16 amino acids. CDR1 and CDR2 from the germline V gene are LGHDT and YNNKEL (reference sequence). With 4 bases removed from V and 4 bases from J, the gap between germline ends came to 17 bases.

This rearrangement joins TRBV6-5 to TRBJ2-6; weak D call: TRBD1 (5 bases). This CDR3 comprises 16 residues. Germline lookup yields CDR1 MNHEY and CDR2 SVGAGI. With 7 bases removed from V and 0 bases from J, the gap between germline ends came to 13 bases. CDR3 residues: CASTRQPISGANVLTF. The DNA of the CDR3 is TGTGCCAGCACTCGACAGCCAATCTCTGGGGCCAACGTCCTGACTTTC.

The chain links TRBV12-3 or TRBV12-4 to TRBJ1-2; possibly TRBD1 for D (6 bases). The CDR3 spans 12 residues. Trimming took 6 bases from V and 8 from J, leaving 13 bases between them. The CDR3 here is CASSIGGGGYTF. The CDR3 coding sequence is TGTGCCAGCAGCATAGGGGGTGGCGGCTACACCTTC.

This clonotype was seen only a few times. V usage is TRBV4-1 and J usage is TRBJ2-3; D is undetermined. This CDR3 is 14 amino acids long. The germline CDR1 and CDR2 sequences are MGHRA and YSYEKL. Trimming removed 1 base at V and 1 base at J, with 6 bases between. The CDR3 bases are TGCGCCAGCAGCCAAGGAGCGCGCACAGATACGCAGTATTTT. Protein: CASSQGARTDTQYF.

This clonotype was seen a few times. The chain combines TRBV28 with TRBJ1-4, with D maybe TRBD1 (5 bases). Between the trimmed V and J ends, which lost 2 bases and 6 bases, there was a span of 16 bases. The CDR3 consists of 16 residues. Germline-derived CDR1 and CDR2 are MDHEN and SYDVKM. The CDR3 spells CASSLLQGSRDEKLFF. The CDR3, as DNA: TGTGCCAGCAGTTTACTCCAGGGCTCAAGGGATGAAAAACTGTTTTTT.

This sequence joins TRBV14 and TRBJ2-1; 11 bases line up with TRBD1. The V segment lost 6 bases and the J segment 7 bases; nucleotides outside the gene matches: 8. Germline CDR1 reads SGHDN; CDR2 reads FVKESK. The CDR3 runs 15 residues. The CDR3 sequence: CASRRTGTGGNEQFF. The CDR3 DNA sequence: TGTGCCAGCAGGCGAACCGGGACAGGGGGTAATGAGCAGTTCTTC. The complete variable domain, with remaining parts taken from reference TRBV14 and TRBJ2-1, reads EAGVTQFPSHSVIEKGQTVTLRCDPISGHDNLYWYRRVMGKEIKFLLHFVKESKQDESGMPNNRFLAERTGGTYSTLKVQPAELEDSGVYFCASRRTGTGGNEQFFGPGTRLTVL.

The chain is built from TRBV10-3 and TRBJ1-1, with TRBD1 identical over 8 bases. Germline V gene lookup returns CDR1 ENHRY and CDR2 SYGVKD. V was pared by 9 bases and J by 2 bases, with 11 bases of the junction left unmatched. The CDR3 extends over 15 amino acids. The CDR3 DNA reads as TGTGCCATGGCCCCGGAGACAGGGGAAAACACTGAAGCTTTCTTT. It translates to CAMAPETGENTEAFF.

This clonotype was picked up a small number of times. The V and J genes are TRBV11-2 and TRBJ2-1, with D perhaps matching TRBD2 (6 bases). The CDR3 length is 15 residues. The germline CDR1 and CDR2 sequences are SGHAT and FQNNGV. The ends were cut back, 0 bases at V and 9 bases at J, with 15 bases in the middle. CDR3 in DNA: TGTGCCAGCAGCTTAGAGGTTACGGGGGTGGCTGAGCAGTTCTTC. This codes for CASSLEVTGVAEQFF.

Worth noting for this clonotype: At one of its ends the junction is not consistent with the germline gene, which may arise from a read error. J is TRBJ2-3 and V is TRBV10-3; D possibly corresponds to TRBD2 (5 bases). This CDR3 contains 15 residues. The germline V gene encodes CDR1 ENHRY and CDR2 SYGVKD. CDR3 sequence reads: CVISPRVAGTDTQYF. In nucleotides, the CDR3 is TGTGTCATCAGCCCGCGGGTGGCGGGCACAGATACGCAGTATTTT.

The CDR3 here is CSARDLGLPHF. The CDR3 nucleotides are TGCAGTGCTAGAGATTTGGGTCTCCCCCACTTT. This rearrangement joins TRBV20-1 to TRBJ1-6; D is uncertain. The V and J ends lost 0 bases and 18 bases respectively, with 12 bases between them. The CDR3 covers 11 residues. Germline-derived CDR1 and CDR2 are DFQATT and SNEGSKA (reference sequence).

The chain uses TRBV28 and TRBJ2-1; 8 nucleotides line up with TRBD1. The CDR3 runs to 13 residues. Germline CDR1 is MDHEN and CDR2 is SYDVKM. V lost 7 bases and J lost 6; bases outside the gene matches: 5. This CDR3 is CASIQGAVNEQFF. CDR3 DNA: TGTGCCAGCATTCAGGGGGCCGTCAATGAGCAGTTCTTC.

This clonotype was recorded many times. This sequence joins TRBV12-3 or TRBV12-4 and TRBJ2-3; tentative D call: TRBD2 (5 bases). CDR3 size: 13 residues. V shed 6 bases and J shed 5 bases, with 12 bases lying between them. CDR3 coding DNA: TGTGCCAGCAGCGCCGTGGGAGAAGATACGCAGTATTTT. Protein sequence: CASSAVGEDTQYF.

In its sample, this clonotype was seen a few times. The rearrangement joins TRBV15 to TRBJ1-2, with D possibly matching TRBD1 (5 bases). The CDR3 consists of 16 residues. Germline V CDR1 and CDR2: LNHNV, YYDKDF (reference sequence). V lost 0 bases and J 2 bases, leaving 13 bases between the germline ends. The CDR3 loop is CATSRDPPGRNYGYTF. The CDR3 nucleotides read TGTGCCACCAGCAGAGATCCTCCAGGGAGGAACTATGGCTACACCTTC.

This chain links TRBV7-8 with TRBJ2-5, with TRBD2 matching 8 bases. Trimming at V came to 5 bases and at J to 4 bases, leaving 9 bases not matched to a gene. Germline CDR1 and CDR2: SGHVS and FQNEAQ. This CDR3 comprises 15 residues. The CDR3 loop reads CASSTSGSIGETQYF. CDR3 DNA: TGTGCCAGCAGCACCAGCGGGAGTATAGGAGAGACCCAGTACTTC. Full variable domain (remainder filled in from reference TRBV7-8 and TRBJ2-5): GAGVSQSPRYKVAKRGQDVALRCDPISGHVSLFWYQQALGQGPEFLTYFQNEAQLDKSGLPSDRFFAERPEGSVSTLKIQRTQQEDSAVYLCASSTSGSIGETQYFGPGTRLLVL.

A few counts support this clonotype. This rearrangement joins TRBV5-1 to TRBJ1-1, with unresolved D. Trimming stripped 1 base from V and 1 base from J, with 8 bases between. Germline CDR1 and CDR2: SGHRS and YFSETQ. There are 14 residues in the CDR3. The DNA for the CDR3 is TGCGCCAGCAGCTTGAGCCAGACGAACACTGAAGCTTTCTTT. It encodes CASSLSQTNTEAFF. Supplemented by reference TRBV5-1 and TRBJ1-1, the full variable domain reads KAGVTQTPRYLIKTRGQQVTLSCSPISGHRSVSWYQQTPGQGLQFLFEYFSETQRNKGNFPGRFSGRQFSNSRSEMNVSTLELGDSALYLCASSLSQTNTEAFFGQGTRLTVV.

Worth noting for this clonotype: At one of its ends the junction is not consistent with the germline gene, which may arise from a read error. V and J are TRBV7-9 and TRBJ2-5; 7 nucleotides match TRBD1. The CDR3 contains 15 residues. Germline assignment: CDR1 SEHNR and CDR2 FQNEAQ (reference sequence). CDR3: CASSLGQTYQETQFF. Here the CDR3 DNA reads TGTGCCAGCAGCTTGGGACAGACTTACCAAGAGACCCAGTTCTTT.

This rearrangement joins TRBV12-3 or TRBV12-4 to TRBJ2-7; 12 positions agree with TRBD2. This CDR3 has 17 amino acids. The V and J ends lost 2 bases and 7 bases, in that order; junction bases with no gene match: 12. CDR3: CASSLTSGGYLYNEQYF. CDR3 sequence (DNA): TGTGCCAGCAGTTTAACTAGCGGGGGGTACCTGTACAATGAGCAGTACTTC.

This clonotype was seen more than once but under ten times. This chain joins TRBV7-9 and TRBJ1-2, with D possibly TRBD1 on 5 matching bases. This CDR3 region has 14 residues. Germline CDR1 reads SEHNR; CDR2 reads FQNEAQ (reference sequence). The germline V and J ends were trimmed by 1 base and 2 bases, with 8 bases remaining between them. The CDR3 loop reads CASSLGWDNYGYTF. The CDR3 bases are TGTGCCAGCAGCTTAGGTTGGGACAACTATGGCTACACCTTC. The full variable domain, in which reference TRBV7-9 and TRBJ1-2 provide the parts outside the CDR3, is DTGVSQNPRHKITKRGQNVTFRCDPISEHNRLYWYRQTLGQGPEFLTYFQNEAQLEKSRLLSDRFSAERPKGSFSTLEIQRTEQGDSAMYLCASSLGWDNYGYTFGSGTRLTVV.

The chain uses TRBV2 and TRBJ2-1, with D perhaps TRBD2 (5 bases). This CDR3 is 14 amino acids long. The V gene lost 3 bases and the J gene lost 3 bases, with 9 bases spanning the gap. Germline V gene lookup returns CDR1 SNHLY and CDR2 FYNNEI. This CDR3 is CASSDNGDYNEQFF. For the CDR3, the DNA is TGTGCCAGCAGTGATAACGGGGACTACAATGAGCAGTTCTTC.

The chain joins TRBV5-1 to TRBJ2-1; 7 bases are shared with TRBD2. The CDR3 is made up of 16 amino acids. The germline V gene encodes CDR1 SGHRS and CDR2 YFSETQ. V trimming: 0 bases; J trimming: 5 bases; junction bases outside the gene matches: 8. The CDR3 bases are TGCGCCAGCAGCTTGGGGCTAGCGGCCCAACACAATGAGCAGTTCTTC. It translates to CASSLGLAAQHNEQFF.